Shown below are 25 T cell receptor beta chains from a single sample sequenced in a study of tissue T cells after allogeneic stem cell transplantation. Time point in this sample: mouse harvest day 7 after allogeneic transplant. Mouse grafts combined 10^7 T-cell-depleted bone marrow cells with 10^6 splenic CD5+ T cells. The repertoire was sequenced with immunoSEQ multiplex PCR; TCRdb's copy has only in-frame clones and lacks some. In the table there are some 5,000 clones, about half of which are singletons. Sequencing was done on a sample of gut tissue. These receptor sequences come from a female BALB/c mouse given C57BL/6 T cells with graft-versus-host disease after an allogeneic hematopoietic cell transplant.

Only a few counts were recorded for this clone. The gene names given are mouse names. The observed sequence ends 1 residue before the CDR3 terminus, with the missing tail filled in from the germline J gene. The chain employs TRBV23 and TRBJ2-7; the table's D call, TRBD2, was not checked against the DNA. The CDR3 consists of 13 residues. From germline, CDR1 is KGHTA and CDR2 FQNQQP. The covered CDR3 bases are TGCTCCAGCAGTCAATTGTCTGGGTATGAACAGTAC. Translated: CSSSQLSGYEQY. The CDR3 as a whole reads CSSSQLSGYEQYF.

By frequency in the sample, this clone is medium-sized. The genes and germline here are from mouse. The CDR3 bases that were read are TGTGCCAGCAGCCAAGGGGATGAACAGTAC. It encodes CASSQGDEQY. The CDR3 in full is CASSQGDEQYF. The rearrangement links TRBV5 to TRBJ2-7; D ambiguous. With the read ending 1 residue before the CDR3 end, the germline J gene is used to fill in that end. This CDR3 has 11 residues. Germline lookup yields CDR1 LGHNA and CDR2 YNLKQL (reference sequence). Deletions cut 1 base from V and 5 bases from J, with 3 bases between.

Details on this clone: Here the gene names and germline are mouse. The read ends 1 residue early relative to the CDR3; the germline J gene fills the gap. The chain uses TRBV15 and TRBJ2-5, with TRBD2 as a possible D gene (6 bases). Looked up from germline, CDR1 is SGHND and CDR2 is FRSKSL. The CDR3 runs 12 residues. The V end was cut by 4 bases, the J end by 6 bases, with 8 bases between. The sequenced part of the CDR3 DNA is TGTGCCAGCAGTTCGGGGGGTGACACCCAGTAC. This translates into CASSSGGDTQY. The full CDR3 reads CASSSGGDTQYF.

There are a few counts of this clone. The genes and germline here are from mouse. The CDR3 end is not reached by the read, which stops 1 residue before it; the germline J gene fills it in. V usage is TRBV23 and J usage is TRBJ1-4; TRBD1 was called by the table and not checked on the DNA. Germline loops: CDR1 KGHTA, CDR2 FQNQQP. The CDR3 has 16 residues. CDR3 amino acids: CSSSRSGQGAVERLFF. The DNA read from the CDR3 is TGCTCCAGCAGTCGCTCGGGACAGGGGGCGGTCGAAAGATTATTT.

This clone has a handful of counts. Gene names and germline match the mouse. The sequenced CDR3 bases are TGTGCCAGCAGTCTGGAGGGGAGGACGCTCTAT. The encoded protein is CASSLEGRTLY. The full CDR3 protein reads CASSLEGRTLYF. This sequence joins TRBV26 and TRBJ1-3, with D possibly matching TRBD1 (5 bases). The sequenced fragment ends 1 residue before the CDR3 boundary, so the rest is inferred from the germline J gene. The CDR3 totals 12 residues. Trimming shortened V by 2 bases and J by 10 bases, and 9 bases separated the two germline ends. Germline-derived CDR1 and CDR2 are KGHPV and FQNQEV (reference sequence).

Remarks on this clone: Germline and genes: mouse. The read comes to an end 1 residue before the CDR3 does, leaving the germline J gene to fill in the end. The rearrangement joins TRBV16 to TRBJ1-1; no reliable D call. Trimming took 1 base from V and 4 from J, leaving 4 bases between them. Germline CDR1 SGHSA, CDR2 FRNQAP. This CDR3 is 12 amino acids long. CDR3 residues: CASSLASTEVFF. Incomplete CDR3 DNA: TGTGCAAGCAGCTTAGCCAGCACAGAAGTCTTC.

With regard to this clone: The gene names here belong to mouse. CDR3 bases read: TGTGCCAGCAGTGTTAAGACAGGGGCAAACTCCGACTACACC. It codes for CASSVKTGANSDYT. The complete CDR3 reads CASSVKTGANSDYTF. This chain uses TRBV13-3 with TRBJ1-2, with 8 bases lining up with TRBD1. The sequenced fragment ends 1 residue before the CDR3 boundary, so the rest is inferred from the germline J gene. The CDR3 consists of 15 residues. V was pared by 3 bases and J by 0 bases, with 4 bases of the junction left unmatched. Looked up from germline, CDR1 is NNHDY and CDR2 is SYVADS.

A remark on this clone: Each gene name is a mouse one. The read terminates 1 residue ahead of where the CDR3 ends, so the germline J gene completes it. The J gene is TRBJ1-3, the V gene TRBV3; 7 bases match TRBD1. The V and J ends lost 5 bases and 2 bases, in that order; junction bases with no gene match: 3. Germline V gene lookup returns CDR1 SNHLY and CDR2 FYNGKV (reference sequence). The CDR3 runs to 14 residues. The CDR3 DNA, read in part, is TGTGCCAGCAGCCTAGGGACAGCTGGAAATACGCTCTAT. Translated: CASSLGTAGNTLY. The full CDR3 protein reads CASSLGTAGNTLYF.

This clone has more than one count but fewer than ten. Mouse germline and gene names are used. The CDR3 is cut off 1 residue early in the read; its end comes from the germline J gene. V usage is TRBV26 and J usage is TRBJ1-1; D might be TRBD1 (6 bases). V lost 1 base to trimming and J lost 4 bases, with 10 bases between them. The CDR3 loop spans 14 amino acids. CDR1 and CDR2 (germline): KGHPV, FQNQEV (reference sequence). Here the CDR3 reads CASSLWGPGTEVFF. CDR3 DNA, as far as it was read: TGTGCCAGCAGTCTGTGGGGGCCGGGCACAGAAGTCTTC.

A note on this clone: Gene names denote mouse genes. The read finishes 1 residue shy of the CDR3 end, and the germline J gene is used to complete it. The rearrangement joins TRBV15 to TRBJ1-4; no definite D call. V was pared by 1 base and J by 1 base, with 7 bases between. This CDR3 is built from 15 residues. Germline V gives CDR1 SGHND, CDR2 FRSKSL. The CDR3 region is CASSLGQSSNERLFF. The part of the CDR3 DNA that was read is TGTGCCAGCAGTTTAGGACAATCTTCCAACGAAAGATTATTT.

As for this clone: These gene names are mouse names. The read gets to within 1 residue of the CDR3 end, and the germline J gene fills in the rest. The chain carries TRBV16 and TRBJ2-1; D may be TRBD2 (6 bases). Germline lookup yields CDR1 SGHSA and CDR2 FRNQAP. Trimming left V 4 bases short and J 4 bases short, with 8 bases between. The length of the CDR3 is 13 residues. CDR3 bases read: TGTGCAAGCAGCTCTCTGGGGTATGCTGAGCAGTTC. Protein sequence: CASSSLGYAEQF. The full CDR3 protein is CASSSLGYAEQFF.

The sample holds a few counts of this clone. The gene names here belong to mouse. The sequenced fragment ends 1 residue before the CDR3 boundary, so the rest is inferred from the germline J gene. The gene calls are TRBV26 and TRBJ2-1, with TRBD2 as a possible D gene (7 bases). This CDR3 has 14 residues. Germline assignment: CDR1 KGHPV and CDR2 FQNQEV (reference sequence). V dropped 2 bases and J dropped 6 bases, with 11 bases sitting between them. The CDR3 bases that were read are TGTGCCAGCAGTCTGGAGGGGGGCTTTGCTGAGCAGTTC. This gives the protein CASSLEGGFAEQF. The entire CDR3 reads CASSLEGGFAEQFF.

Only a few counts were recorded for this clone. Mouse germline and gene names are used. Read coverage stops 1 residue before the CDR3 terminus; the germline J gene supplies the remainder. This chain joins TRBV13-3 and TRBJ2-7; 8 nucleotides match TRBD1. The CDR3 is 14 amino acids. V gave up 5 bases and J gave up 0 bases; unmatched junction bases: 4. Germline-derived CDR1 and CDR2 are NNHDY and SYVADS. The part of the CDR3 DNA that was read is TGTGCCAGCAGAACAGGGGGTAGCTCCTATGAACAGTAC. Translated, it gives CASRTGGSSYEQY. The whole CDR3 protein reads CASRTGGSSYEQYF.

Regarding this clone: The genes are named according to mouse. Coverage ceases 1 residue before the CDR3 finishes, and the germline J gene fills in the end. The V and J genes are TRBV16 and TRBJ2-5, with D perhaps TRBD1 (6 bases). V dropped 5 bases and J dropped 0 bases, with 12 bases sitting between them. Germline V gene sequence: CDR1 SGHSA, CDR2 FRNQAP. The CDR3 consists of 15 residues. The sequenced CDR3 bases are TGTGCAAGCAGCCGTCAGGGGATTAACCAAGACACCCAGTAC. It is translated as CASSRQGINQDTQY. In full, the CDR3 reads CASSRQGINQDTQYF.

In the case of this clone: All gene names here are mouse names. Coverage ceases 1 residue before the CDR3 finishes, and the germline J gene fills in the end. The rearrangement links TRBV15 to TRBJ2-1; TRBD2 matches at 13 bases. V dropped 5 bases and J dropped 7; count of bases not matched to a gene: 5. There are 15 residues in the CDR3. Germline V gene sequence: CDR1 SGHND, CDR2 FRSKSL. The DNA read from the CDR3 is TGTGCCAGCAGTAGGACTGGGGGGGCGCGGGCTGAGCAGTTC. This sequence encodes CASSRTGGARAEQF. The full-length CDR3 reads as CASSRTGGARAEQFF. Together with reference TRBV15 and TRBJ2-1, the CDR3 gives the full variable domain: DAGVTQTPRHEVAEKGQTIILKCEPVSGHNDLFWYRQTKIQGLELLSYFRSKSLMEDGGAFKDRFKAEMLNSSFSTLKIQPTEPKDSAVYLCASSRTGGARAEQFFGPGTRLTVL.

This clone was seen a few times. Gene names denote mouse genes. Incomplete CDR3 DNA: TGCACCTGCAGTGCAGGGGGCACAGAAGTCTTC. Residues: CTCSAGGTEVF. The complete CDR3 reads CTCSAGGTEVFF. The genes are TRBV1 and TRBJ1-1; D call uncertain. The missing CDR3 end, 1 residue past where the read stops, is filled in from the germline J gene. The CDR3 has 12 residues. Germline V gene data show CDR1 as NSQYPW and CDR2 as LRSPGD (reference sequence). Trimming pared 1 base from V and 4 bases from J, leaving 4 bases between.

This clone has only a few counts. Germline and genes: mouse. The DNA ends 1 residue before the CDR3 does, and the rest of the CDR3 is filled in from the germline J gene. The chain couples TRBV2 to TRBJ2-4; D is undetermined. The CDR3 extends over 14 amino acids. The ends were cut back, 0 bases at V and 0 bases at J, with 4 bases in the middle. Germline lookup yields CDR1 LGHNA and CDR2 YSYQKL. CDR3 bases read: TGTGCCAGCAGCCAAGATGATAGTCAAAACACCTTGTAC. Translation: CASSQDDSQNTLY. The complete CDR3 sequence is CASSQDDSQNTLYF.

Turning to this clone: Mouse germline and gene names are used. The read comes to an end 1 residue before the CDR3 does, leaving the germline J gene to fill in the end. V is TRBV26 and J is TRBJ1-6; TRBD1 matches at 10 bases. TRBJ1-6 carries the ORF label, with uncertain function. CDR3 length equals 15 residues. Losses at the gene ends were 4 bases for V and 7 bases for J; bases not matched to a gene: 4. CDR1 is KGHPV, CDR2 FQNQEV, per germline (reference sequence). CDR3 bases read: TGTGCCAGCAGTCAGACAGGGGGCGGGAATTCGCCCCTCTAC. Encoded protein: CASSQTGGGNSPLY. The CDR3 in its entirety is CASSQTGGGNSPLYF.

A note on this clone: The gene names here belong to mouse. Other DNA sequences in this sample translate to the same CDR3. The CDR3 bases that were read are TGTGCCAGCAGTCTGTCTGGGGACACCCAGTAC. Its translation: CASSLSGDTQY. The entire CDR3 reads CASSLSGDTQYF. The genes are TRBV26 and TRBJ2-5; D not certain. The CDR3 end falls 1 residue outside the read, so it is completed with the germline J gene. Germline V gives CDR1 KGHPV, CDR2 FQNQEV (reference sequence). The CDR3 covers 12 residues. V gave up 0 bases and J gave up 6 bases, with 4 bases separating them.

This clone was observed a few times. Gene names are the mouse ones. Read sequence stops 1 residue before the CDR3 end, and the germline J gene provides the missing end. The rearrangement joins TRBV13-1 to TRBJ2-7; possible D gene TRBD2, 7 bases. CDR3 size: 15 residues. Germline lookup yields CDR1 NSHNY and CDR2 SYGAGN. V was shortened by 0 bases and J by 2 bases, with 12 bases between the two germline ends. CDR3 region: CASSDAGWGPYEQYF. The sequenced CDR3 bases are TGTGCCAGCAGTGATGCAGGCTGGGGGCCCTATGAACAGTAC.

Worth noting for this clone: Gene names and germline refer to mouse. The observed sequence ends 1 residue before the CDR3 terminus, with the missing tail filled in from the germline J gene. This chain links TRBV15 with TRBJ2-4; 10 nucleotides agree with TRBD2. The V segment lost 6 bases and the J segment 0 bases; nucleotides outside the gene matches: 6. CDR1 is SGHND, CDR2 FRSKSL, per germline. This CDR3 region has 16 residues. CDR3 amino acids: CASSTTGGYSQNTLYF. The CDR3 bases that were read are TGTGCCAGCAGCACGACTGGGGGGTATAGTCAAAACACCTTGTAC.

As concerns this clone: Germline and genes here are mouse. From the germline J gene comes the end of the CDR3, since the read stops 1 residue before it. This chain connects TRBV31 to TRBJ2-3; D may correspond to TRBD1 or TRBD2 (6 bases each). Germline lookup yields CDR1 GKSSPN and CDR2 SITVG. CDR3 length: 14 amino acids. V dropped 1 base and J dropped 5 bases, with 13 bases sitting between them. The CDR3 protein is CAWSQRGLRETLYF. The sequenced CDR3 bases are TGTGCCTGGAGTCAGCGGGGGCTGAGAGAAACGCTGTAT.

Comments on this clone: Gene names and germline refer to mouse. The CDR3 here is CASSPTASQNTLYF. Partial CDR3 DNA: TGTGCCAGCAGTCCGACAGCTAGTCAAAACACCTTGTAC. The chain joins TRBV26 to TRBJ2-4, with D perhaps matching TRBD1 (5 bases). Read coverage stops 1 residue before the CDR3 terminus; the germline J gene supplies the remainder. The V end was cut by 4 bases, the J end by 0 bases, with 8 bases between. This CDR3 region has 14 residues. Germline V lookup: CDR1 KGHPV, CDR2 FQNQEV (reference sequence).

With respect to this clone: Mouse gene names and germline throughout. The CDR3 goes on 1 residue after the read ends, and that part is filled in from the germline J gene. The rearrangement joins TRBV13-1 to TRBJ2-5, with D possibly being TRBD2 (5 bases). Trimming took 1 base from V and 0 from J, leaving 9 bases between them. CDR1 NSHNY and CDR2 SYGAGN come from the germline V gene. The length of the CDR3 is 15 residues. The CDR3 bases that were read are TGTGCCAGCAGTGATCTTACTGGTAACCAAGACACCCAGTAC. This encodes CASSDLTGNQDTQY. Given in full, the CDR3 is CASSDLTGNQDTQYF.

This clone was detected a few times. Gene labels here are mouse ones. The read finishes 1 residue shy of the CDR3 end, and the germline J gene is used to complete it. The chain is built from TRBV4 and TRBJ2-3; TRBD1 might be the D (7 bases). CDR3 length equals 15 residues. The V gene lost 5 bases and the J gene lost 0 bases, with 12 bases spanning the gap. Germline V gene lookup returns CDR1 LGHDT and CDR2 YNNKQL (reference sequence). The CDR3 spells CASSHWDSSAETLYF. CDR3 DNA (partial): TGTGCCAGCAGCCACTGGGACAGTAGTGCAGAAACGCTGTAT. The full variable domain, with the rest looked up from reference TRBV4 and TRBJ2-3, is ETAVFQTPNYHVTQVGNEVSFNCKQTLGHDTMYWYKQDSKKLLKIMFSYNNKQLIVNETVPRRFSPQSSDKAHLNLRIKSVEPEDSAVYLCASSHWDSSAETLYFGSGTRLTVL.